The 3 T cell receptor beta chains below were found in one sample sequenced in a study of shared clonotypes between healthy human individuals (dated by TCRdb to about 2020). Preparation of the library involved the immunoSEQ multiplex PCR assay. TCRdb obtained this table from immuneACCESS and retained in-frame rearrangements with V and J assigned. These tables miss some clones; where compared with another copy, unresolved V genes account for less than half of the shortfall, and the remainder is unexplained. The sample table shows 2 million to 3 million clones, and over 85% are seen once. The ten largest clones represent about 0.39% of the sample. Specimen: naive CD4+ T cells from PBMCs. This specimen's cell subset or site label, interpreted: CD45RA+ positively selected. Every receptor here comes from a man younger than 35 in good health. Some clones in this sample may be carry-over from other donors' samples.

This clone is a singleton in its sample. The DNA is left out, because the CDR3 cannot be placed on it with certainty; the CDR3 is given as TCRdb lists it. The chain combines TRBV27 with TRBJ1-1; the D call in the table, TRBD1, was not verified against the DNA. The germline gives CDR1 MNHEY, CDR2 SMNVEV (reference sequence). The CDR3 spans 15 amino acids, including both terminal residues. CDR3 residues: CASSTSGQLNTEAFF.

The gene calls are TRBV19 and TRBJ1-4; D is undetermined. The CDR3 runs to 12 residues. The V gene's germline CDR1 is LNHDA and CDR2 SQIVND (reference sequence). V lost 8 bases, J lost 0 bases, and 4 bases lay in between. CDR3 in DNA: TGTGCCAGTTTGTCAACTAATGAAAAACTGTTTTTT. It encodes CASLSTNEKLFF.

This chain uses TRBV27 with TRBJ2-7, with D possibly TRBD2 on 5 matching bases. V lost 6 bases, J lost 5 bases, and 14 bases lay in between. Per the germline V gene, CDR1 is MNHEY and CDR2 is SMNVEV (reference sequence). CDR3 length equals 13 residues. In DNA, the CDR3 is TGTGCCAGCAGCAGACCCCCCGGGGACGAGCAGTACTTC. Translation gives CASSRPPGDEQYF.